These 5 T cell receptor beta chains were all obtained from the same sample, sequenced in a study of T-cell memory formation after mild COVID-19. TCRdb reprocessed the 5' RACE reads with MiXCR, giving one entry per CDR3 protein. The sample has around 250,000 distinct CDR3 sequences, 16% seen once. The specimen was PBMCs or a T cell subset sorted from them (not recorded which). Every receptor here comes from a man in his late teens or twenties who had mild COVID-19 (a few samples of this study predate the infection). Cell type and time point are not known.

This clonotype was observed a handful of times. The rearrangement links TRBV19 to TRBJ1-1; possible D gene TRBD1, 5 bases. The CDR3 spans 16 residues. Germline assignment: CDR1 LNHDA and CDR2 SQIVND (reference sequence). V gave up 4 bases and J gave up 1 base, with 16 bases separating them. The CDR3, as DNA: TGTGCCAGTAGTACCCACTCACAGGAGAGGAACACTGAAGCTTTCTTT. Residues: CASSTHSQERNTEAFF.

This clonotype was observed a handful of times. The rearrangement joins TRBV20-1 to TRBJ1-6; no clear D gene. Trimming removed 5 bases at V and 10 bases at J, with 9 bases between. CDR1 is DFQATT, CDR2 SNEGSKA, per germline (reference sequence). CDR3 size: 11 residues. CDR3 coding DNA: TGCAGTGCTGGCCCCGCCTCACCCCTCCACTTT. Translating it yields CSAGPASPLHF.

The chain carries TRBV7-2 and TRBJ2-2, with TRBD2 identical over 8 bases. Germline CDR1 and CDR2: SGHTA and FQGNSA. The J segment lost 5 bases and the V segment lost 7 bases, leaving 6 bases of the junction unmatched. This CDR3 is built from 14 residues. DNA of the CDR3: TGTGCCAGCAACCTCGGGGGGGGAACCGGGGAGCTGTTTTTT. It translates to CASNLGGGTGELFF.

This clonotype has a handful of counts. The CDR3 sequence is CSANSRGNEKLFF. CDR3 DNA: TGCAGTGCTAACTCCAGGGGAAATGAAAAACTGTTTTTT. V is TRBV20-1 and J is TRBJ1-4; D possibly corresponds to TRBD1 (6 bases). Germline-derived CDR1 and CDR2 are DFQATT and SNEGSKA (reference sequence). V lost 4 bases to trimming and J lost 5 bases, with 11 bases between them. This CDR3 region has 13 residues.

The V and J genes are TRBV25-1 and TRBJ2-2; D not certain. V was shortened by 2 bases and J by 3 bases, with 10 bases between the two germline ends. Germline CDR1 MGHDK, CDR2 SYGVNS. The CDR3 contains 15 residues. Written as DNA, the CDR3 is TGTGCCAGCAGTGAACCCGGGCCCCACACCGGGGAGCTGTTTTTT. Its translation: CASSEPGPHTGELFF.